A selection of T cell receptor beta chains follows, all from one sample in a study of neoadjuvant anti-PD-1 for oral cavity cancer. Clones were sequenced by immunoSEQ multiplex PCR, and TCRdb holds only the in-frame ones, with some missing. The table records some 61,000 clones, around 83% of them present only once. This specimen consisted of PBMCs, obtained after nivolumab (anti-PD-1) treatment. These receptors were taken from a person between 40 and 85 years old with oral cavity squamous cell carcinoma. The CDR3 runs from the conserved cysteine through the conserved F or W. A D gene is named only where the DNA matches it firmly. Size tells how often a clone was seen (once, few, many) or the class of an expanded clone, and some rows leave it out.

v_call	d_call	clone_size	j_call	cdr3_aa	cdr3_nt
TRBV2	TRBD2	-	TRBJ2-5	CASSEAGGLETQYF	TGTGCCAGCAGTGAGGCGGGAGGGCTGGAGACCCAGTACTTC
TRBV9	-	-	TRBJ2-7	CASSVGSGLEQYF	TGTGCCAGCAGCGTAGGAAGTGGGCTCGAGCAGTACTTC
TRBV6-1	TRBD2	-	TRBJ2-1	CASRTSGSSYNEQFF	TGTGCCAGTAGGACTAGCGGGAGCTCCTACAATGAGCAGTTCTTC
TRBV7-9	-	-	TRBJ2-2	CASSLALGGNTGELFF	TGTGCCAGCAGCTTAGCGCTGGGGGGAAACACCGGGGAGCTGTTTTTT
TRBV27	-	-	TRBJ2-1	CASSPLGGGGEQFF	TGTGCCAGCAGTCCTCTGGGGGGCGGGGGTGAGCAGTTCTTC
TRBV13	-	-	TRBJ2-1	CASSLLSLSDNEQFF	TGTGCCAGCAGCCTCCTGAGCCTCTCGGACAATGAGCAGTTCTTC
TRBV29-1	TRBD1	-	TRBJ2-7	CSVEKGTGRYEQYF	TGCAGCGTTGAAAAAGGGACAGGGAGATACGAGCAGTACTTC
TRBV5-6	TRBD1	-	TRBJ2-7	CASSYGTGPYEQYF	TGTGCCAGCAGCTACGGGACAGGTCCCTACGAGCAGTACTTC
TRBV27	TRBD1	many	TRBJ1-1	CASSPGQGIEAFF	TGTGCCAGCAGTCCCGGACAGGGGATCGAAGCTTTCTTT
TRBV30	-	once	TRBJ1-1	CAWTRVPEAEAFF	TGTGCCTGGACCAGAGTCCCGGAGGCTGAAGCTTTCTTT
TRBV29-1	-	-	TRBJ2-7	CSVEGVGRYEQYF	TGCAGCGTTGAAGGGGTAGGAAGGTACGAGCAGTACTTC
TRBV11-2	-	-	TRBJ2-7	CASSIRPRGGYEVEQYF	TGTGCCAGCAGCATTCGACCCCGGGGTGGATATGAGGTCGAGCAGTACTTC
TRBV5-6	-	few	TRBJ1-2	CASSSAGGNYGYTF	TGTGCCAGCAGCTCAGCTGGGGGGAACTATGGCTACACCTTC
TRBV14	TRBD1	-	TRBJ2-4	CASSQAGGGDIQYF	TGTGCCAGCAGCCAAGCAGGGGGCGGAGACATTCAGTACTTC
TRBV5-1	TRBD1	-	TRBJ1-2	CASSLATGGLYGYTF	TGCGCCAGCAGCTTGGCAACAGGGGGTCTCTATGGCTACACCTTC
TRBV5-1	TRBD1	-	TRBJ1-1	CASSFSTGETEAFF	TGCGCCAGCAGCTTCTCAACAGGGGAAACTGAAGCTTTCTTT
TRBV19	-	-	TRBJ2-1	CASSIDQGRGQFF	TGTGCCAGTAGTATAGATCAGGGCAGGGGGCAGTTCTTC
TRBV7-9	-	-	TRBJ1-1	CASSLVPVNTEAFF	TGTGCCAGCAGCTTAGTCCCGGTGAACACTGAAGCTTTCTTT
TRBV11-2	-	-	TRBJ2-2	CASSPGVNTGELFF	TGTGCCAGTTCCCCGGGGGTGAACACCGGGGAGCTGTTTTTT
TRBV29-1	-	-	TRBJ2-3	CSVLRGNTDTQYF	TGCAGCGTGCTCAGGGGAAACACAGATACGCAGTATTTT